Following are 7 T cell receptor beta chains from one sample sequenced in a study of blood T cell repertoires in COVID-19 (dated by TCRdb to 2020 to 2021). The method was the immunoSEQ multiplex PCR assay. In TCRdb, the immuneACCESS table is reduced to in-frame sequences with V and J assigned. These tables do not hold every clone; where another copy was compared, an unresolved V gene accounts for under half, and the others remain unexplained. The sample table records around 190,000 clones; more than 75% of these occur just once. The ten largest clones capture less than 7% of the sample. The sequenced sample was peripheral blood. Source of these receptors: a woman between 40 and 55 years old with COVID-19, enrolled during active disease.

The genes are TRBV10-3 and TRBJ1-6; TRBD1 agrees at 10 bases. Per the germline V gene, CDR1 is ENHRY and CDR2 is SYGVKD. J gave up 6 bases and V 10 bases, and 3 bases lay outside the gene matches. This CDR3 is built from 13 residues. The CDR3 here is CATRDRGNSPLHF. The CDR3 bases are TGTGCCACCCGGGACAGGGGTAATTCACCCCTCCACTTT.

The genes are TRBV3-1 (or the pseudogene TRBV3-2) and TRBJ2-7; D gene unclear. Germline loops: CDR1 LGHDT, CDR2 YNNKEL (reference sequence). V was trimmed by 3 bases and J by 4 bases, leaving 13 bases between them. The CDR3 runs to 14 residues. The CDR3 spells CASSQGSWAYEQYF. The CDR3 nucleotides read TGTGCCAGCAGCCAGGGCTCCTGGGCATACGAGCAGTACTTC.

The chain combines TRBV7-2 with TRBJ1-2, with 11 bases aligning to TRBD1. Germline V gives CDR1 SGHTA, CDR2 FQGNSA. This CDR3 spans 14 amino acids. V lost 3 bases and J lost 4; bases outside the gene matches: 1. This CDR3 reads CASSLDRGPYGYTF. Written as DNA, the CDR3 is TGTGCCAGCAGCTTGGACAGGGGGCCCTATGGCTACACCTTC. Full variable domain (remainder filled in from reference TRBV7-2 and TRBJ1-2): GAGVSQSPSNKVTEKGKDVELRCDPISGHTALYWYRQSLGQGLEFLIYFQGNSAPDKSGLPSDRFSAERTGGSVSTLTIQRTQQEDSAVYLCASSLDRGPYGYTFGSGTRLTVV.

The chain couples TRBV18 to TRBJ2-1, with D possibly being TRBD1 (6 bases). This CDR3 comprises 14 residues. Trimming removed 8 bases from V and 0 bases from J, with 11 bases in between. Germline-derived CDR1 and CDR2 are KGHSH and LQKENI. CDR3 DNA sequence: TGTGCCAGCGTAGGACAGAGCTCCTACAATGAGCAGTTCTTC. Protein product: CASVGQSSYNEQFF.

The J gene is TRBJ1-1, the V gene TRBV30; a possible D gene is TRBD1 (5 bases). This CDR3 is 12 amino acids long. Trimming left V 2 bases short and J 8 bases short, with 12 bases between. Germline CDR1 GTSNPN, CDR2 SVGIG (reference sequence). The CDR3 loop is CAWSRGGAEAFF. CDR3 sequence (DNA): TGTGCCTGGAGTCGGGGGGGAGCGGAAGCTTTCTTT.

This clone came up once. The CDR3 DNA reads as TGTGCCAGCTCAGCGGGCCAGACCCAGTACTTC. Translated: CASSAGQTQYF. The chain employs TRBV18 and TRBJ2-5, with D possibly TRBD2 on 5 matching bases. V lost 5 bases, J lost 6 bases, and 7 bases lay in between. Germline V CDR1 and CDR2: KGHSH, LQKENI. The CDR3 has 11 amino acids.

The genes are TRBV5-1 and TRBJ2-3; the match to TRBD2 covers 15 bases. Germline trimming cut 4 bases from V and 3 bases from J; bases unmatched to any gene: 3. CDR3 length: 16 amino acids. CDR1 and CDR2 (germline): SGHRS, YFSETQ. The CDR3 sequence is CASSTGLAGGTDTQYF. The CDR3 DNA reads TGCGCCAGCAGCACCGGACTAGCGGGGGGGACAGATACGCAGTATTTT.